These 3 T cell receptor beta chains share one sample of origin, sequenced in a study of blood T cell repertoires in COVID-19. Using immunoSEQ multiplex PCR, the repertoire was profiled, and TCRdb retains in-frame clones only, with some absent. This sample has over 120,000 clones, with roughly 87% found just once. The sample taken for sequencing was peripheral blood. The source of these receptors is a woman between 50 and 59 years old with acute or convalescent COVID-19.

The CDR3 protein is CASTDRVYEAAAFF. The CDR3 DNA is TGTGCCAGCACCGACAGGGTTTATGAGGCGGCAGCTTTCTTT. The V gene is TRBV6-5, the J gene TRBJ1-1; 7 positions match TRBD1. The V segment lost 7 bases and the J segment 10 bases; nucleotides outside the gene matches: 15. The CDR3 totals 14 residues. Germline CDR1 reads MNHEY; CDR2 reads SVGAGI.

This chain uses TRBV3-1 (or the pseudogene TRBV3-2) with TRBJ2-5, with 9 bases aligning to TRBD1. J gave up 10 bases and V 3 bases, and 9 bases lay outside the gene matches. The CDR3 is made up of 14 amino acids. Germline V gives CDR1 LGHDT, CDR2 YNNKEL (reference sequence). The CDR3 nucleotides read TGTGCCAGCAGCCACTTGGGACAGGGCGCGTTCCAGTACTTC. Encoded protein: CASSHLGQGAFQYF.

The chain employs TRBV5-1 and TRBJ1-1, with D maybe TRBD1 (6 bases). The CDR3 has 14 amino acids. Germline lookup yields CDR1 SGHRS and CDR2 YFSETQ. V gave up 4 bases and J gave up 5 bases, with 15 bases separating them. CDR3 in amino acids: CASSPPDSETEAFF. The CDR3 region has the DNA TGCGCCAGCAGCCCCCCGGACAGTGAAACTGAAGCTTTCTTT.